This T cell receptor beta chain was captured in a study of CD8 T cells in ankylosing spondylitis. Whole-study results and caveats: Ankylosing spondylitis blood appeared to carry a characteristic TCR beta motif of several highly homologous variants.

This clonotype was counted a few times. Its matching antigen is unknown. TCRdb reprocessed the 5' RACE reads via MiXCR and lists one record per CDR3 protein. The table has over 600,000 distinct CDR3 sequences, 15% to 20% seen once; the top ten hold 15% to 20%. V was clipped by 2 bases and J by 2 bases, with 17 bases between them. The CDR3 totals 16 residues. The germline CDR1 and CDR2 sequences are SQVTM and ANQGSEA. The receptor was derived from a male donor with ankylosing spondylitis. The sample taken for sequencing was blood, either unsorted or a sorted T cell fraction (not recorded which). The chain uses TRBV29-1 and TRBJ2-3; unclear D gene. The CDR3 reads CSVERKDDHLTDTQYF. In DNA, the CDR3 is TGCAGCGTTGAACGAAAGGACGACCATCTCACAGATACGCAGTATTTT.